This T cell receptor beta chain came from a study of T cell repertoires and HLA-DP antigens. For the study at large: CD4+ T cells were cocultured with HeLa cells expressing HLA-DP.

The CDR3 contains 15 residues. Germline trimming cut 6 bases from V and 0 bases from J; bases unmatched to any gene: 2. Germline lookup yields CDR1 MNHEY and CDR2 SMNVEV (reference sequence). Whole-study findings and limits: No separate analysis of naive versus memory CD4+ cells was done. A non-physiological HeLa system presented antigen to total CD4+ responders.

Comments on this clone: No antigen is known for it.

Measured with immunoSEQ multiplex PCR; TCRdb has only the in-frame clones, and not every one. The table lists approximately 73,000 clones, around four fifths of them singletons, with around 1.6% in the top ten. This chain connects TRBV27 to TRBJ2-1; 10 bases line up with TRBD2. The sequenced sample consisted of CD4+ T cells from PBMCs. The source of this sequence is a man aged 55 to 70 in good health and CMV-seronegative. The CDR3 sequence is CASSSSGGSYNEQFF. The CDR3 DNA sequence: TGTGCCAGCAGCTCTAGCGGGGGCTCCTACAATGAGCAGTTCTTC.